This TCR beta chain was obtained from a study of shared clonotypes between healthy human individuals. General observations from the study: Only blood was sampled; tissue repertoires likely differ.

Healthy adults negative for HIV, lacking recent acute infections or vaccinations, served as donors. A note on this clone: What it binds is unknown. The identical CDR3 is also encoded by other nucleotide sequences in the sample.

At the deep level, the assay was run. Clones were read by immunoSEQ multiplex PCR, and TCRdb kept only the in-frame ones, dropping some. The table lists some 2,500,000 clones, around 93% of them singletons. Sequencing was done on a sample of naive CD4+ T cells from PBMCs. This sample's subset: CD45RA+ positively selected. This clonotype originated in a man aged 18-30 years in good health. Some clones in this sample may be carry-over from other donors' samples.

CDR3 loop: CASSPPSVSYEQYF. The DNA for the CDR3 is TGTGCCAGCTCACCACCTAGCGTATCCTACGAGCAGTACTTC. The V and J genes are TRBV18 and TRBJ2-7; a possible D gene is TRBD2 (5 bases). V lost 0 bases to trimming and J lost 1 base, with 7 bases between them. Germline values: CDR1 KGHSH, CDR2 LQKENI. The CDR3 has 14 residues.